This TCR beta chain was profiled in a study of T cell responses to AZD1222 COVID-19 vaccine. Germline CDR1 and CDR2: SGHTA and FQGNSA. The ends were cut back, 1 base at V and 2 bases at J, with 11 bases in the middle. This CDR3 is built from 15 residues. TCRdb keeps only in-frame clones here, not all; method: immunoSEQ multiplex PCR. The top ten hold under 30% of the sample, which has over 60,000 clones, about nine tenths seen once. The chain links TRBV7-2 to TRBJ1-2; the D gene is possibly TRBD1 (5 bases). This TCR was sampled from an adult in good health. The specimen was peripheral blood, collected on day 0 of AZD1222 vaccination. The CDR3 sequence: CASSLEVWGNYGYTF. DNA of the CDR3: TGTGCCAGCAGCTTAGAGGTCTGGGGGAACTATGGCTACACCTTC.